The rows below give T cell receptor beta chains drawn from one sample of a study of blood T cell repertoires in COVID-19. Repertoires were generated with immunoSEQ multiplex PCR, while TCRdb's copy carries only in-frame clones and drops some. Here the sample spans 90,000 or so clones, 89% being singletons. Sequenced material: peripheral blood. The receptors originated from a man between 60 and 75 years old with COVID-19, enrolled during active disease. CDR3s include the opening cysteine and the closing phenylalanine or tryptophan. A D gene is named only where the DNA matches it firmly. Rows give clone size only sometimes, using once, few, many, or a class for an expanded clone.

D,size,J,V,DNA,CDR3
TRBD1,.,TRBJ1-6,TRBV27,TGTGCCAGCAGTTCCACCGGACAGGGGACCTCACCCCTCCACTTT,CASSSTGQGTSPLHF
.,many,TRBJ1-2,TRBV2,TGTGCCAGCAGTCCCATCCCATCGGGTAACTATGGCTACACCTTC,CASSPIPSGNYGYTF
.,once,TRBJ2-5,TRBV20-1,TGCAGTGTGCGGGCCGTAGGGACCCAGTACTTC,CSVRAVGTQYF
.,once,TRBJ1-2,TRBV4-3,TGCGCCAGCAGCCAAGTCTTAGTAGGCAGGGGACCTTATAACTATGGCTACACCTTC,CASSQVLVGRGPYNYGYTF
.,.,TRBJ2-5,TRBV5-1,TGCGCCAGCAGCTTGGTAGGGGGAGAGACCCAGTACTTC,CASSLVGGETQYF
TRBD1,.,TRBJ2-1,TRBV27,TGTGCCAGCAGTTACCGGACAGGGGGGGGCTACAATGAGCAGTTCTTC,CASSYRTGGGYNEQFF
.,.,TRBJ1-2,TRBV29-1,TGCAGCGGATACGACAGCTCCTATGGCTACACCTTC,CSGYDSSYGYTF
.,few,TRBJ2-3,TRBV5-1,TGCGCCAGCAGCTTGGGTCCGCTAGCGGGACAGGCAGATACGCAGTATTTT,CASSLGPLAGQADTQYF
TRBD2,.,TRBJ2-1,TRBV7-3,TGTGCCAGCAGCACCACTAGCGACTACAATGAGCAGTTCTTC,CASSTTSDYNEQFF
TRBD1,.,TRBJ1-5,TRBV24-1,TGTGCCACCAGTGACTCTGACAGGGGTAAGCCCCAGCATTTT,CATSDSDRGKPQHF